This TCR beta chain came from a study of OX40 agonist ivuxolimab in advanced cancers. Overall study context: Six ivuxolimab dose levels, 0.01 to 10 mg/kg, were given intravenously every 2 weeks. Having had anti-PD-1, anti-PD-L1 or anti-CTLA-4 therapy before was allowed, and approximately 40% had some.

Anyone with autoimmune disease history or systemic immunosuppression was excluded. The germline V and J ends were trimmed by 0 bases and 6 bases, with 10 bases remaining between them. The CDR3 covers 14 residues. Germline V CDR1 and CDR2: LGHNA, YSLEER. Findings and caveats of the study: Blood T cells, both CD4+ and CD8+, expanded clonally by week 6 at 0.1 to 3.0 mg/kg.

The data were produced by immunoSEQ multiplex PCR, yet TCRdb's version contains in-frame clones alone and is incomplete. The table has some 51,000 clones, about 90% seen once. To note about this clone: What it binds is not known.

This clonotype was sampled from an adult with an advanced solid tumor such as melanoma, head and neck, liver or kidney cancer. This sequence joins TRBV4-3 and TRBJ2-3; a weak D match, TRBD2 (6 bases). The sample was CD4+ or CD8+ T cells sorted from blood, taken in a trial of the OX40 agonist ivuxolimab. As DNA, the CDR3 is TGCGCCAGCAGCCAAGACGAGGAGGGGGATACGCAGTATTTT. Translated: CASSQDEEGDTQYF.